This entry lists 11 T cell receptor beta chains sequenced from one sample in a study of Tregs in tolerant kidney transplant recipients. The assay was immunoSEQ multiplex PCR, and TCRdb's table has in-frame clones only and misses some. The profile shows approximately 69,000 clones, approximately 88% of them singletons. Source: CD4+ T cells from blood, taken before the transplant. These TCRs come from a human donor who received a combined kidney and bone marrow transplant.

The rearrangement joins TRBV27 to TRBJ2-2; possibly TRBD2 for D (7 bases). The CDR3 extends over 14 amino acids. CDR1 MNHEY and CDR2 SMNVEV come from the germline V gene (reference sequence). The V gene lost 6 bases and the J gene lost 5 bases, with 13 bases spanning the gap. CDR3 protein: CASRGGGWTGELFF. Written as DNA, the CDR3 is TGTGCCAGCAGGGGAGGGGGGTGGACCGGGGAGCTGTTTTTT.

This clone was observed a few times. CDR3 nucleotide sequence: TGTGCCAGCAGCAAAGTCAGTTGCCTAGCTGTCTACGAGCAGTACTTC. Translating it yields CASSKVSCLAVYEQYF. The genes are TRBV21-1 and TRBJ2-7; the tabulated D call, TRBD2, remains unverified against the DNA. TRBV21-1 is a pseudogene locus. The CDR3 totals 16 residues.

V usage is TRBV13 and J usage is TRBJ1-2; TRBD1 matches at 7 bases. Germline CDR1 reads PRHDT; CDR2 reads FYEKMQ (reference sequence). V shed 5 bases and J 8 bases; nucleotides not matched to a gene: 14. The CDR3 length is 15 residues. The CDR3 DNA is TGTGCCAGCAGCCACCAGGTCACAGGGGCCCGGGGCTACACCTTC. Protein sequence: CASSHQVTGARGYTF.

The chain recombines TRBV19 with TRBJ1-5; D is ambiguous. The germline V and J ends were trimmed by 7 bases and 3 bases, with 7 bases remaining between them. CDR1 is LNHDA and CDR2 is SQIVND in the germline V gene (reference sequence). The CDR3 spans 12 residues. The CDR3 protein is CASNGLNQPQHF. DNA for the CDR3: TGTGCCAGTAACGGTCTCAATCAGCCCCAGCATTTT.

The genes are TRBV27 and TRBJ2-1; 8 positions match TRBD2. Germline CDR1 is MNHEY and CDR2 is SMNVEV (reference sequence). J gave up 7 bases and V 2 bases, and 4 bases lay outside the gene matches. This CDR3 is 14 amino acids long. CDR3 nucleotides: TGTGCCAGCAGTTTAGGGACTAGTCGGAATGAGCAGTTCTTC. Its translation is CASSLGTSRNEQFF.

This chain joins TRBV25-1 and TRBJ1-4; TRBD1 is a possible D gene (6 bases). Trimming stripped 4 bases from V and 0 bases from J, with 9 bases between. This CDR3 is built from 15 residues. CDR1 and CDR2 (germline): MGHDK, SYGVNS. The CDR3 loop reads CASSGGQSTNEKLFF. DNA for the CDR3: TGTGCCAGCAGTGGCGGACAGTCAACTAATGAAAAACTGTTTTTT.

This clone was detected once. The chain couples TRBV7-9 to TRBJ2-5; D call uncertain. This CDR3 comprises 12 residues. Germline V CDR1 and CDR2: SEHNR, FQNEAQ (reference sequence). V was clipped by 5 bases and J by 11 bases, with 15 bases between them. CDR3 in amino acids: CASSPTRQAQYF. CDR3 nucleotides: TGTGCCAGCAGCCCTACTCGACAAGCTCAGTACTTC.

The V and J genes are TRBV18 and TRBJ2-7; 11 bases match TRBD2. The CDR3 consists of 16 residues. V was clipped by 1 base and J by 4 bases; unmatched bases: 6. Per germline, CDR1 KGHSH and CDR2 LQKENI. The CDR3 sequence: CASSPQLAGVEYEQYF. CDR3 bases: TGTGCCAGCTCACCACAACTAGCGGGAGTAGAGTACGAGCAGTACTTC.

The chain couples TRBV28 to TRBJ2-2; 9 nucleotides agree with TRBD1. V shed 5 bases and J 6 bases; nucleotides not matched to a gene: 7. The CDR3 is made up of 15 amino acids. CDR1 and CDR2 from the germline V gene are MDHEN and SYDVKM. The CDR3 sequence is CASSLPGQGSGELFF. DNA for the CDR3: TGTGCCAGCAGTCTACCGGGACAGGGATCCGGGGAGCTGTTTTTT.

The chain combines TRBV28 with TRBJ1-1; 7 nucleotides agree with TRBD1. V lost 2 bases, J lost 6 bases, and 9 bases stayed unmatched. Germline-derived CDR1 and CDR2 are MDHEN and SYDVKM. The CDR3 consists of 15 residues. The DNA of the CDR3 is TGTGCCAGCAGTTTACCCGACAGGGTAGTCTCTGAAGCTTTCTTT. Translated: CASSLPDRVVSEAFF.

This clone was detected once. The V call is TRBV29-1, the J call TRBJ1-1; D ambiguous. CDR3 length: 14 amino acids. In germline, CDR1 is SQVTM, CDR2 ANQGSEA. V lost 0 bases to trimming and J lost 5 bases, with 13 bases between them. This CDR3 is CSVEDRSGWTEAFF. The CDR3, as DNA: TGCAGCGTTGAAGATCGGTCGGGGTGGACTGAAGCTTTCTTT. Full variable domain (remainder filled in from reference TRBV29-1 and TRBJ1-1): SAVISQKPSRDICQRGTSLTIQCQVDSQVTMMFWYRQQPGQSLTLIATANQGSEATYESGFVIDKFPISRPNLTFSTLTVSNMSPEDSSIYLCSVEDRSGWTEAFFGQGTRLTVV.